This T cell receptor (beta chain) came from a study of blood T cell repertoires in COVID-19. About the research overall: Acute and convalescent COVID-19 specimens originated in the United States, Italy and Spain. The analysed material was cDNA or gDNA that came from T cells, B-cell-depleted T cells, or PBMCs.

The authors' processing: Scientists estimated how many nucleated cells there were by amplifying reference gene primers. TCRdb's copy holds only in-frame clones and misses some; the assay was immunoSEQ multiplex PCR. The V and J calls and clone size come from that table; D and trimming were worked out from the DNA. The sample lists approximately 460,000 clones, roughly nine tenths occurring once. Seattle-derived patients entered the study during active infection and were followed longitudinally. The germline V gene has CDR1 LNHDA and CDR2 SQIVND (reference sequence). The length of the CDR3 is 12 residues. Trimming left V 3 bases short and J 3 bases short, with 6 bases between. A few counts support this clone.

The receptor was isolated from a young man with COVID-19, enrolled during active disease. V gene TRBV19 combines with J gene TRBJ2-7, with D possibly matching TRBD1 (5 bases). Material: peripheral blood. DNA for the CDR3: TGTGCCAGTAGTATCCAGGGCTACGAGCAGTACTTC. This encodes CASSIQGYEQYF.